Following are 23 T cell receptor beta chains from one sample sequenced in a study of blood T cell repertoires in COVID-19. Measured with immunoSEQ multiplex PCR; TCRdb has only the in-frame clones, and not every one. The sample records about 210,000 clones, over 75% being singletons. The specimen was PBMCs or T cells enriched from blood (not recorded which). The receptor set was obtained from a man aged 25-45 years with acute COVID-19.

This rearrangement joins TRBV6-5 to TRBJ1-3; D not resolved. V lost 5 bases and J lost 4, with 15 bases in between. In germline, CDR1 is MNHEY, CDR2 SVGAGI. The CDR3 runs to 15 residues. Here the CDR3 DNA reads TGTGCCAGCAGTATTGATCGGTTAATGGGAAACACCATATATTTT. Protein: CASSIDRLMGNTIYF.

The chain has TRBV5-1 and TRBJ2-7; 7 bases are a match to TRBD1. The J segment lost 3 bases and the V segment lost 5 bases, leaving 11 bases of the junction unmatched. The germline CDR1 and CDR2 sequences are SGHRS and YFSETQ. This CDR3 region has 15 residues. CDR3 bases: TGCGCCAGCAGATATGGGACAGAAAATCACTACGAGCAGTACTTC. The encoded protein is CASRYGTENHYEQYF. The full variable domain, rest sourced from reference TRBV5-1 and TRBJ2-7, is KAGVTQTPRYLIKTRGQQVTLSCSPISGHRSVSWYQQTPGQGLQFLFEYFSETQRNKGNFPGRFSGRQFSNSRSEMNVSTLELGDSALYLCASRYGTENHYEQYFGPGTRLTVT.

The V gene is TRBV5-1, the J gene TRBJ2-5, with 9 bases identical to TRBD1. V lost 4 bases, J lost 2 bases, and 3 bases stayed unmatched. CDR3 size: 14 residues. From germline, CDR1 is SGHRS and CDR2 YFSETQ. In nucleotides, the CDR3 is TGCGCCAGCAGCCTACAGGGGGCTCAAGAGACCCAGTACTTC. Protein sequence: CASSLQGAQETQYF.

This chain connects TRBV10-1 to TRBJ2-7; D not certain. In germline, CDR1 is WNHNN, CDR2 SYGVQD (reference sequence). Trimming shortened V by 3 bases and J by 5 bases, and 8 bases separated the two germline ends. There are 12 residues in the CDR3. The CDR3 DNA reads as TGCGCCAGCAGTGATAACAGACACGAGCAGTACTTC. Translating it yields CASSDNRHEQYF.

This chain links TRBV15 with TRBJ1-5; 8 bases agree with TRBD1. The CDR3 is made up of 16 amino acids. The germline V gene encodes CDR1 LNHNV and CDR2 YYDKDF (reference sequence). V shed 1 base, J shed 4 bases, and the junction held 6 bases outside the gene matches. The CDR3 region is CATSRGRQGLNQPQHF. The DNA of the CDR3 is TGTGCCACCAGCAGAGGAAGACAGGGGCTAAATCAGCCCCAGCATTTT.

This clone was recorded only once. The CDR3 protein is CASSIGARQGNTEAFF. CDR3 sequence (DNA): TGTGCCAGTAGTATAGGGGCGCGGCAGGGGAACACTGAAGCTTTCTTT. The chain employs TRBV19 and TRBJ1-1, with TRBD1 as a possible D gene (5 bases). The CDR3 consists of 16 residues. CDR1 is LNHDA, CDR2 SQIVND, per germline (reference sequence). V lost 1 base, J lost 1 base, and 13 bases lay in between.

The sample holds one count of this clone. Other nucleotide sequences in the sample specify the same CDR3. The chain has TRBV5-4 and TRBJ1-1; TRBD1 matches 9 bases. In germline, CDR1 is SGHNT, CDR2 YYREEE (reference sequence). V lost 3 bases to trimming and J lost 5 bases; unmatched junction nucleotides: 5. The CDR3 is made up of 14 amino acids. CDR3 sequence: CASSSGQGRTEAFF. Written as DNA, the CDR3 is TGTGCCAGCAGCTCTGGACAGGGGAGAACTGAAGCTTTCTTT.

The CDR3 here is CASSPGMRGADEKLFF. CDR3 nucleotides: TGTGCCAGCAGCCCGGGTATGCGGGGCGCGGATGAAAAACTGTTTTTT. V usage is TRBV9 and J usage is TRBJ1-4; tentatively, D is TRBD1 (5 bases). Per germline, CDR1 SGDLS and CDR2 YYNGEE. The CDR3 runs 16 residues. Trimming removed 4 bases at V and 6 bases at J, with 19 bases between.

The V call is TRBV5-6, the J call TRBJ1-6, with D possibly matching TRBD1 (5 bases). V was clipped by 4 bases and J by 9 bases, with 17 bases between them. Germline V lookup: CDR1 SGHDT, CDR2 YYEEEE. The CDR3 totals 15 residues. CDR3 sequence (DNA): TGTGCCAGCAGCCCGGGGTCGGGGGATCGTTCACCCCTCCACTTT. Amino acid sequence: CASSPGSGDRSPLHF.

The chain carries TRBV4-1 and TRBJ2-3; 10 bases match TRBD1. This CDR3 is 15 amino acids long. The J segment lost 5 bases and the V segment lost 3 bases, leaving 5 bases of the junction unmatched. Germline loops: CDR1 MGHRA, CDR2 YSYEKL. The CDR3 DNA sequence: TGCGCCAGCAGCCAGAGGACAGGGGGGGGAGATACGCAGTATTTT. Translation: CASSQRTGGGDTQYF.

The sample holds a few counts of this clone. The rearrangement links TRBV9 to TRBJ1-1; D unresolved. This CDR3 contains 15 residues. Per the germline V gene, CDR1 is SGDLS and CDR2 is YYNGEE. Trimming shortened V by 0 bases and J by 3 bases, and 12 bases separated the two germline ends. CDR3 nucleotide sequence: TGTGCCAGCAGCGTAGAACCGGGAATGGACACTGAAGCTTTCTTT. This codes for CASSVEPGMDTEAFF.

The chain joins TRBV27 to TRBJ2-2, with D possibly matching TRBD1 (5 bases). The CDR3 is 16 amino acids. Trimming took off 10 bases at V and 4 bases at J, with 22 bases between the two ends. Germline values: CDR1 MNHEY, CDR2 SMNVEV (reference sequence). In nucleotides, the CDR3 is TGTGCCACCCGACTTCAAGGGGCCATTACCACCGGGGAGCTGTTTTTT. Protein sequence: CATRLQGAITTGELFF.

The chain is built from TRBV6-1 and TRBJ1-1; D perhaps matches TRBD1 (6 bases). The CDR3 has 18 amino acids. Germline assignment: CDR1 MNHNS and CDR2 SASEGT. V was shortened by 4 bases and J by 3 bases, with 24 bases between the two germline ends. This CDR3 reads CASSASTGLSRRHTEAFF. CDR3 bases: TGTGCCAGCAGTGCCTCAACAGGGCTTTCGAGGAGGCACACTGAAGCTTTCTTT.

This chain links TRBV19 with TRBJ1-2; 8 bases agree with TRBD1. V shed 10 bases and J 8 bases; nucleotides not matched to a gene: 9. The CDR3 is 12 residues long. CDR1 LNHDA and CDR2 SQIVND come from the germline V gene (reference sequence). The chain's CDR3 is CATQLDRDGYTF. In nucleotides, the CDR3 is TGTGCCACCCAATTGGACAGGGACGGCTACACCTTC.

This clone was counted at least ten times. The rearrangement uses TRBV3-1 (or the pseudogene TRBV3-2) and TRBJ1-2; 9 bases align to TRBD1. Germline V gives CDR1 LGHDT, CDR2 YNNKEL (reference sequence). Trimming cost V 4 bases and J 7 bases; bases outside gene matches: 7. The CDR3 is 14 residues long. This chain's CDR3 is CASSLGQGLFGYTF. The DNA for the CDR3 is TGTGCCAGCAGCCTGGGACAGGGCCTCTTTGGCTACACCTTC.

This clone was counted once. The V call is TRBV5-1, the J call TRBJ2-6, with 8 bases identical to TRBD2. The V gene end was trimmed by 2 bases and the J gene end by 2 bases; junction bases not matched to a gene: 0. The CDR3 consists of 15 residues. Looked up from germline, CDR1 is SGHRS and CDR2 is YFSETQ. The CDR3 spells CASSFGGAGANVLTF. The DNA for the CDR3 is TGCGCCAGCAGCTTCGGGGGGGCTGGGGCCAACGTCCTGACTTTC.

This rearrangement joins TRBV10-3 to TRBJ1-6; a possible D gene is TRBD1 (5 bases). The CDR3 sequence is 15 residues long. Trimming took off 2 bases at V and 5 bases at J, with 10 bases between the two ends. Germline CDR1 ENHRY, CDR2 SYGVKD. The CDR3 coding sequence is TGTGCCATCAGTGAGGCCAGGGTAGATAATTCACCCCTCCACTTT. It is translated as CAISEARVDNSPLHF.

The V and J genes are TRBV28 and TRBJ1-2; D is possibly TRBD1 (6 bases). V was pared by 4 bases and J by 8 bases, with 14 bases between. The CDR3 covers 13 residues. Germline V CDR1 and CDR2: MDHEN, SYDVKM. CDR3 region: CASSSTGFNGYTF. For the CDR3, the DNA is TGTGCCAGCAGTTCTACAGGGTTTAACGGCTACACCTTC.

The V and J genes are TRBV7-6 and TRBJ1-1; tentatively, D is TRBD1 (6 bases). Germline loops: CDR1 SGHVS, CDR2 FNYEAQ. V was trimmed by 1 base and J by 2 bases, leaving 14 bases between them. The CDR3 extends over 16 amino acids. CDR3 coding DNA: TGTGCCAGCAGCTTAGGAGTTAGGACAGACAACACTGAAGCTTTCTTT. Protein: CASSLGVRTDNTEAFF.

The chain combines TRBV28 with TRBJ2-2, with 12 positions matching TRBD2. This CDR3 is built from 16 residues. CDR1 and CDR2 (germline): MDHEN, SYDVKM. The CDR3 coding sequence is TGTGCTTCGCTGAAGGGACTAGCGGGCGTCACCGGGGAGCTGTTTTTT. Amino acid sequence: CASLKGLAGVTGELFF.

The J gene is TRBJ2-3, the V gene TRBV7-2; 7 bases align to TRBD2. Germline loops: CDR1 SGHTA, CDR2 FQGNSA. V lost 1 base, J lost 4 bases, and 11 bases stayed unmatched. This CDR3 comprises 17 residues. The DNA of the CDR3 is TGTGCCAGCAGCTTAGTCCCACGGGGGGACTGGGCAGATACGCAGTATTTT. This gives the protein CASSLVPRGDWADTQYF.

The chain recombines TRBV2 with TRBJ1-5; unclear D gene. V shed 3 bases and J shed 1 base, with 7 bases lying between them. The CDR3 is 14 amino acids. In germline, CDR1 is SNHLY, CDR2 FYNNEI. The CDR3 DNA reads as TGTGCCAGCAGTGAGAGGCAAAGCAATCAGCCCCAGCATTTT. Amino acid sequence: CASSERQSNQPQHF.

This clone was picked up a small number of times. The CDR3 is CASSATGLFGEKLFF. Written as DNA, the CDR3 is TGTGCCAGCAGCGCTACAGGGCTGTTTGGGGAAAAACTGTTTTTT. This chain links TRBV7-3 with TRBJ1-4; tentative D call: TRBD1 (6 bases). The CDR3 sequence is 15 residues long. The germline V gene has CDR1 SGHTA and CDR2 FQGTGA. V dropped 5 bases and J dropped 8 bases, with 18 bases sitting between them.